This is a list of T cell receptor beta chains from one sample in a study of blood T cells in healthy people across ages. TCRdb re-called the 5' RACE reads with MiXCR, one entry per CDR3 protein. The sample holds around 690,000 distinct CDR3 sequences; around three fifths are singletons and the top ten take 30% to 45%. Sequenced input: blood. The receptor source for this set is a man aged 55 to 69 in good health. CDR3s include the opening cysteine and the closing phenylalanine or tryptophan. D genes are given only for firm matches. Clone size appears in some rows only: once, few, many, or a class for an expanded clone.

>.|TRBJ1-6|TRBV5-6|.
TGTGCCAGCAGCCCGGGAGCCGGATGGGGTTCACCCCTCCACTTT
CASSPGAGWGSPLHF
>few|TRBJ1-4|TRBV5-1|.
TGCGCCACCGAGACCGAAAAACTGTTTTTT
CATETEKLFF
>.|TRBJ2-1|TRBV29-1|.
TGCAGCGTTGCCGCGGACCGCTCTAGTGAGCAGTTCTTC
CSVAADRSSEQFF
>.|TRBJ1-1|TRBV4-1|.
TGCGCCAGCAGCCAAGATAGGAATTCACAGCTTCCAACTGAAGCTTTCTTT
CASSQDRNSQLPTEAFF
>.|TRBJ2-1|TRBV5-1|TRBD2
TGCGCCAGCAGCTTGGAAGGAGCGGGGGCCCTCAATGAGCAGTTCTTC
CASSLEGAGALNEQFF
>.|TRBJ1-4|TRBV20-1|TRBD1
TGCAGTGCTAGACTATACAGGGGGCGTTCAACTAATGAAAAACTGTTTTTT
CSARLYRGRSTNEKLFF
>.|TRBJ2-5|TRBV6-6|.
TGTGCCAGCAGACTTTACGGCGGGTCGTTTGAGACCCAGTACTTC
CASRLYGGSFETQYF
>few|TRBJ2-1|TRBV20-1|.
TGCAGTGCTAGAGTCCCCGTTGAGCAGTTCTTC
CSARVPVEQFF
>.|TRBJ2-4|TRBV7-2|.
TGTGCTAGCAGCTCCCCTTTAAGGGAGCAGTACTTC
CASSSPLREQYF
>.|TRBJ2-1|TRBV12-3/TRBV12-4|TRBD2
TGTGCCAGCAGCGGACTAGCGGGAAATGGTGAGCAGTTCTTC
CASSGLAGNGEQFF
>few|TRBJ2-7|TRBV20-1|TRBD2
TGCAGTGCTGCGGGACTAGCGGGTCCTTCCTACGAGCAGTACTTC
CSAAGLAGPSYEQYF
>.|TRBJ2-5|TRBV14|TRBD1
TGTGCCAGCAGCCAAGAGGGACAGGGGCTGGAGACCCAGTACTTC
CASSQEGQGLETQYF
>.|TRBJ2-3|TRBV20-1|TRBD2
TGCAGTGCTAGGGCCGAAGCGGGGGGAGCAGATACGCAGTATTTT
CSARAEAGGADTQYF
>.|TRBJ2-3|TRBV7-9|.
TGTGCCAGCAGTCGACTGAGACGTAGGACACCTAGCACAGATACGCAGTATTTT
CASSRLRRRTPSTDTQYF
>.|TRBJ1-2|TRBV2|TRBD1
TGTGCCAGCAGTGAAGCCCCTACGACAGGGGGAGGCCCCTATGGCTACACCTTC
CASSEAPTTGGGPYGYTF
>few|TRBJ1-2|TRBV18|.
TGTGCCAGCTCACTAGATACAGGATCCTATGGCTACACCTTC
CASSLDTGSYGYTF
>.|TRBJ2-7|TRBV20-1|TRBD1
TGCAGTGCCCTAAGGCGGACAGGGGACTACGAGCAGTACTTC
CSALRRTGDYEQYF
>.|TRBJ2-5|TRBV6-2/TRBV6-3|.
TGTGCCAGCAGGCCGACTAGTTTGGGGACCCAGTACTTC
CASRPTSLGTQYF
>few|TRBJ2-3|TRBV27|TRBD1
TGTGCCAGCAGCGCCCAGGGGGACGCAGATACGCAGTATTTT
CASSAQGDADTQYF
>.|TRBJ2-1|TRBV24-1|TRBD2
TGTGCCACCGGGAGTGCGGGGGGGCCTCAGAATGAGCAGTTCTTC
CATGSAGGPQNEQFF
>.|TRBJ2-5|TRBV6-2/TRBV6-3|TRBD2
TGTGCCAGCAGTAAGGGAGGGGTACAAGAGACCCAGTACTTC
CASSKGGVQETQYF
>few|TRBJ2-5|TRBV3-1|.
TGTGCCAGCAGCCAAGTGGCTAGCAGAGAGACCCAGTACTTC
CASSQVASRETQYF